Below, 28 T cell receptor beta chains from the same sample are listed, as sequenced in a study of Ad26.COV2.S vaccination and SARS-CoV-2 variants. TCRdb keeps only in-frame clones here, not all; method: immunoSEQ multiplex PCR. The profile shows some 320,000 clones, about 86% of them singletons. Stated treatment: 19 received Ad26.COV2.S at low or high dose, single or two shots; several received placebo; per-sample allocation not given. At day 63 after the first vaccine or placebo injection, samples were drawn. The sequences come from peripheral blood, collected in a trial of Ad26.COV2.S vaccine versus placebo. These receptors were obtained from a person between 18 and 60 years old who received the Ad26.COV2.S COVID-19 vaccine or a placebo.

Here the CDR3 DNA reads TGTGCCAGCAACGTCCCCGATACCTCCAATCAGCCCCAGCATTTT. It codes for CASNVPDTSNQPQHF. The rearrangement uses TRBV7-3 and TRBJ1-5; the D is unclear. CDR1 is SGHTA, CDR2 FQGTGA, per germline. V shed 7 bases and J shed 3 bases, with 16 bases lying between them. The CDR3 totals 15 residues.

As regards this clone: The same CDR3 arises from other DNA sequences in this sample as well. The chain employs TRBV27 and TRBJ1-2; D call uncertain. The V end was cut by 2 bases, the J end by 5 bases, with 6 bases between. The CDR3 is made up of 12 amino acids. Per the germline V gene, CDR1 is MNHEY and CDR2 is SMNVEV (reference sequence). The CDR3 spells CASSLRGYGYTF. In nucleotides, the CDR3 is TGTGCCAGCAGTTTACGCGGGTATGGCTACACCTTC.

The V gene is TRBV24-1, the J gene TRBJ2-6, with a weak D call TRBD2 (5 bases). This CDR3 spans 15 amino acids. V shed 7 bases and J shed 1 base, with 10 bases lying between them. Germline CDR1 reads KGHDR; CDR2 reads SFDVKD. The DNA for the CDR3 is TGTGCCACCAGCAAGTCGGGGTCTGGGGCCAACGTCCTGACTTTC. Protein: CATSKSGSGANVLTF.

This clone was seen ten or more times. The chain employs TRBV7-9 and TRBJ2-1, with D possibly called TRBD1 or TRBD2 (5 bases each). Germline values: CDR1 SEHNR, CDR2 FQNEAQ (reference sequence). V lost 6 bases and J 13 bases, leaving 16 bases between the germline ends. The CDR3 is 12 residues long. The CDR3 DNA is TGTGCCAGCAGGCCCCCGGGACCTAACCAGTTCTTC. Protein: CASRPPGPNQFF.

J is TRBJ2-1 and V is TRBV6-2 or TRBV6-3, with TRBD2 matching over 9 bases. Germline CDR1 MNHEY, CDR2 SVGEGT. The ends lost 2 bases at V and 6 bases at J; junction bases unmatched: 8. This CDR3 has 16 amino acids. CDR3 protein: CASSYRFGRGGNEQFF. CDR3 bases: TGTGCCAGCAGTTACCGTTTTGGGCGGGGGGGCAATGAGCAGTTCTTC.

V and J are TRBV5-4 and TRBJ2-3; TRBD2 aligns across 13 bases. Germline assignment: CDR1 SGHNT and CDR2 YYREEE (reference sequence). With 4 bases clipped from V and 4 bases from J, the junction kept 3 bases outside the gene matches. The length of the CDR3 is 15 residues. CDR3 sequence reads: CASSPTSGGADTQYF. In DNA, the CDR3 is TGTGCCAGCAGCCCCACTAGCGGGGGGGCAGATACGCAGTATTTT.

Only one count was recorded for this clone. The genes are TRBV30 and TRBJ1-1, with D uncertain. V lost 5 bases and J lost 7, with 11 bases in between. In germline, CDR1 is GTSNPN, CDR2 SVGIG (reference sequence). This CDR3 has 11 amino acids. The CDR3 reads CAWAKESEAFF. Written as DNA, the CDR3 is TGTGCCTGGGCAAAAGAGAGTGAAGCTTTCTTT.

V usage is TRBV6-5 and J usage is TRBJ2-4; TRBD1 matches 9 bases. The length of the CDR3 is 14 residues. V shed 5 bases and J 8 bases; nucleotides not matched to a gene: 7. The germline CDR1 and CDR2 sequences are MNHEY and SVGAGI. CDR3 protein: CASSQGQGTHIQYF. For the CDR3, the DNA is TGTGCCAGCAGTCAGGGACAGGGCACACACATTCAGTACTTC.

V is TRBV11-2 and J is TRBJ1-1; unclear D gene. The V and J ends lost 5 bases and 4 bases respectively, with 14 bases between them. Germline CDR1 and CDR2: SGHAT and FQNNGV. The CDR3 covers 14 residues. In DNA, the CDR3 is TGTGCCAGCAGCGGCAAAGGAGGTGTCACTGAAGCTTTCTTT. This translates into CASSGKGGVTEAFF.

Regarding this clone: A read error may account for a junction end that differs from germline. The chain combines TRBV24-1 with TRBJ2-5; D possibly corresponds to TRBD2 (5 bases). Germline-derived CDR1 and CDR2 are KGHDR and SFDVKD. The CDR3 runs to 12 residues. The CDR3 here is CATSGKGETQHF. Here the CDR3 DNA reads TGTGCCACCAGTGGAAAGGGAGAGACCCAGCACTTC.

The chain employs TRBV6-2 or TRBV6-3 and TRBJ1-2; no firm D call. The germline V gene has CDR1 MNHEY and CDR2 SVGEGT. The ends were cut back, 5 bases at V and 1 base at J, with 5 bases in the middle. The length of the CDR3 is 12 residues. CDR3 amino acids: CASSRGNYGYTF. Written as DNA, the CDR3 is TGTGCCAGCAGTCGTGGTAACTATGGCTACACCTTC.

The count of this clone is one. The genes are TRBV6-2 or TRBV6-3 and TRBJ2-1, with 10 positions matching TRBD2. Germline CDR1 and CDR2: MNHEY and SVGEGT. The CDR3 loop spans 16 amino acids. V shed 5 bases, J shed 8 bases, and the junction held 12 bases outside the gene matches. The CDR3 sequence is CASSPPSGGAFYEQFF. CDR3 nucleotides: TGTGCCAGCAGTCCCCCGAGCGGGGGGGCCTTTTATGAGCAGTTCTTC.

The rearrangement uses TRBV6-2 or TRBV6-3 and TRBJ1-2, with D perhaps TRBD1 (5 bases). This CDR3 spans 13 amino acids. V gave up 4 bases and J gave up 5 bases, with 11 bases separating them. Germline lookup yields CDR1 MNHEY and CDR2 SVGEGT. The CDR3 DNA follows: TGTGCCAGCAGTTTATCCAGGGTTTATGGCTACACCTTC. Its protein is CASSLSRVYGYTF.

The gene calls are TRBV4-2 and TRBJ2-3; tentative D call: TRBD2 (5 bases). Trimming cost V 0 bases and J 0 bases, with 13 bases left between them. Germline-derived CDR1 and CDR2 are LGHNA and YNFKEQ. CDR3 length: 17 residues. The CDR3 DNA is TGTGCCAGCAGCCAAGACCCGGGGTTTAGTAGCACAGATACGCAGTATTTT. Translation: CASSQDPGFSSTDTQYF.

The chain has TRBV11-2 and TRBJ2-3; tentative D call: TRBD2 (7 bases). Germline values: CDR1 SGHAT, CDR2 FQNNGV. The CDR3 is 16 residues long. Between the trimmed V and J ends, which lost 3 bases and 1 base, there was a span of 14 bases. CDR3 DNA: TGTGCCAGCAGCTTGAGTGGGGGGGGGCGCACAGATACGCAGTATTTT. This encodes CASSLSGGGRTDTQYF.

The V and J genes are TRBV5-1 and TRBJ2-3, with 8 positions matching TRBD2. V shed 0 bases, J shed 1 base, and the junction held 1 base outside the gene matches. CDR3 size: 15 residues. Per the germline V gene, CDR1 is SGHRS and CDR2 is YFSETQ. This chain's CDR3 is CASSLGSGGTDTQYF. CDR3 nucleotides: TGCGCCAGCAGCTTGGGTAGCGGGGGCACAGATACGCAGTATTTT.

The rearrangement links TRBV6-6 to TRBJ1-1; unclear D gene. V was trimmed by 5 bases and J by 0 bases, leaving 19 bases between them. Germline V gene sequence: CDR1 MNHNY, CDR2 SVGAGI (reference sequence). There are 17 residues in the CDR3. CDR3 bases: TGTGCCAGCAGTCCCACTCTAAATGGCAAATTGAACACTGAAGCTTTCTTT. Protein: CASSPTLNGKLNTEAFF.

The chain is built from TRBV5-1 and TRBJ2-1; D not resolved. This CDR3 contains 13 residues. The V and J ends lost 4 bases and 8 bases respectively, with 13 bases between them. The germline V gene has CDR1 SGHRS and CDR2 YFSETQ. The CDR3: CASSRTPEDEQFF. The CDR3 DNA is TGCGCCAGCAGCCGGACCCCCGAGGATGAGCAGTTCTTC.

The chain recombines TRBV6-5 with TRBJ2-7; 7 positions agree with TRBD1. V gave up 2 bases and J gave up 8 bases; unmatched junction bases: 12. Germline CDR1 and CDR2: MNHEY and SVGAGI. The CDR3 length is 15 residues. In DNA, the CDR3 is TGTGCCAGCAGTTACACGACAGGGAATGGCTTGAAGCAGTACTTC. Translation gives CASSYTTGNGLKQYF.

The chain joins TRBV4-3 to TRBJ2-1; D uncertain. There are 13 residues in the CDR3. V was pared by 0 bases and J by 10 bases, with 10 bases between. Germline-derived CDR1 and CDR2 are LGHNA and YSLEER. CDR3 protein: CASSQEKGREQFF. CDR3 DNA: TGCGCCAGCAGCCAAGAGAAGGGCCGGGAGCAGTTCTTC.

This CDR3 reads CASSLGVRNTEAFF. For the CDR3, the DNA is TGTGCCAGCAGTTTGGGTGTGAGGAACACTGAAGCTTTCTTT. The V and J genes are TRBV28 and TRBJ1-1; D not certain. This CDR3 comprises 14 residues. The V and J ends lost 3 bases and 1 base respectively, with 9 bases between them. The germline V gene has CDR1 MDHEN and CDR2 SYDVKM.

This clone was counted only a few times. The chain uses TRBV14 and TRBJ2-7, with 7 bases aligning to TRBD2. The CDR3 spans 14 residues. Germline CDR1 is SGHDN and CDR2 is FVKESK. V shed 4 bases and J 0 bases; nucleotides not matched to a gene: 3. Here the CDR3 reads CASSPSGSSYEQYF. Written as DNA, the CDR3 is TGTGCCAGCAGCCCTAGCGGAAGCTCCTACGAGCAGTACTTC.

This clone was found once. This chain joins TRBV14 and TRBJ2-7, with 11 bases aligning to TRBD1. The V segment lost 5 bases and the J segment 3 bases; nucleotides outside the gene matches: 3. Germline CDR1 SGHDN, CDR2 FVKESK. This CDR3 is 14 amino acids long. CDR3 loop: CASSTGTGGYEQYF. The CDR3 DNA is TGTGCCAGCAGCACCGGGACAGGGGGCTACGAGCAGTACTTC.

The chain carries TRBV6-2 or TRBV6-3 and TRBJ1-2, with 9 bases aligning to TRBD1. The CDR3 loop spans 15 amino acids. Germline V gene sequence: CDR1 MNHEY, CDR2 SVGEGT. V dropped 5 bases and J dropped 7; count of bases not matched to a gene: 11. In DNA, the CDR3 is TGTGCCAGCAGTATACCCCCGGGACAGGGAGTTGGCTACACCTTC. Its translation is CASSIPPGQGVGYTF.

The V and J genes are TRBV6-5 and TRBJ2-6; 8 bases align to TRBD1. Trimming cost V 6 bases and J 4 bases; bases outside gene matches: 5. Germline V lookup: CDR1 MNHEY, CDR2 SVGAGI. The CDR3 has 15 amino acids. The CDR3 sequence: CASRGQGAGANVLTF. The CDR3 nucleotides are TGTGCCAGCAGGGGCCAGGGGGCCGGGGCCAACGTCCTGACTTTC.

The chain recombines TRBV6-5 with TRBJ2-5, with 8 nucleotides matching TRBD2. The CDR3 contains 13 residues. Germline loops: CDR1 MNHEY, CDR2 SVGAGI. V dropped 6 bases and J dropped 4; count of bases not matched to a gene: 4. The CDR3 DNA is TGTGCCAGCAGCCCCGGGGGGGGAGAGACCCAGTACTTC. It yields the protein CASSPGGGETQYF.

J is TRBJ2-1 and V is TRBV3-1 (or the pseudogene TRBV3-2); the D call may be TRBD1 or TRBD2 (6 bases each). Germline values: CDR1 LGHDT, CDR2 YNNKEL (reference sequence). This CDR3 region has 17 residues. The germline V and J ends were trimmed by 8 bases and 7 bases, with 27 bases remaining between them. The CDR3 nucleotides are TGTGCCAGCCGGAGGGGTGGGGGACACCCCGGTGATAATGAGCAGTTCTTC. Translated: CASRRGGGHPGDNEQFF.

This clone was recorded a few times. This chain uses TRBV11-2 with TRBJ2-7, with 10 bases that match TRBD1. From germline, CDR1 is SGHAT and CDR2 FQNNGV. The CDR3 runs to 15 residues. V lost 5 bases, J lost 3 bases, and 7 bases stayed unmatched. This CDR3 reads CASSRARDRGYEQYF. The DNA for the CDR3 is TGTGCCAGCAGCCGGGCCCGGGACAGGGGCTACGAGCAGTACTTC.